This TCR beta chain was documented in a study of sequential checkpoint blockade in melanoma. Study information: Patients were randomized 1:1 to nivolumab-then-ipilimumab or ipilimumab-then-nivolumab first-line. Each arm's sequence ended with maintenance nivolumab.

As to treatment: randomized to nivolumab then ipilimumab (arm A) or the reverse (arm B). No patient had prior DNA-damaging chemotherapy. From thawed PBMCs, live CD3+CD8+ cells negative for CD19 and CD56 were sorted. Produced via immunoSEQ multiplex PCR; TCRdb's table is partial and in-frame only. This table holds under 20,000 clones, roughly two thirds found once. CDR1 is LNHNV and CDR2 is YYDKDF in the germline V gene (reference sequence). V lost 0 bases and J lost 4, with 9 bases in between. This CDR3 contains 15 residues. The chain employs TRBV15 and TRBJ2-2; D gene uncertain. The sample in question was CD8+ T cells sorted from blood (inferred from file names), obtained from a patient given nivolumab and ipilimumab in sequence. This receptor was identified in a human donor with melanoma. CDR3 residues: CATSRDSSATGELFF. CDR3 in DNA: TGTGCCACCAGCAGAGATTCCAGTGCCACCGGGGAGCTGTTTTTT.